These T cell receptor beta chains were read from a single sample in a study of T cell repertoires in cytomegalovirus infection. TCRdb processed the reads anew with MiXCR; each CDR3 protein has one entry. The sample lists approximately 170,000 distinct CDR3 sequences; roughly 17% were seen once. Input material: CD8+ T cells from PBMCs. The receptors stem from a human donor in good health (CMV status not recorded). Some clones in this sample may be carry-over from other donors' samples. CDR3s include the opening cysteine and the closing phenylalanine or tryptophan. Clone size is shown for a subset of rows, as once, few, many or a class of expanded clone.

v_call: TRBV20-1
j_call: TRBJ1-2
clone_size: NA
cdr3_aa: CSAGDRVDGYTF

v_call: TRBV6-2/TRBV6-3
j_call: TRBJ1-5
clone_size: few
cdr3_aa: CASSYSRWGGANQPQHF

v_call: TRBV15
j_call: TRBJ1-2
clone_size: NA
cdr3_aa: CATSSRDRSYGYTF

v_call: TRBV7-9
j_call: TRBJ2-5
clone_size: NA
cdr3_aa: CASSWDRDYQETQYF

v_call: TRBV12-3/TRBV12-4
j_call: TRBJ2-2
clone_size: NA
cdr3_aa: CAGTSARAGELFF

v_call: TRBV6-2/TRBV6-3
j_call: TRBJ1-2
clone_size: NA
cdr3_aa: CASSYSRTGITF

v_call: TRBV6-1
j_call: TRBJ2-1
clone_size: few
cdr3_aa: CASSERLAATEYNEQFF

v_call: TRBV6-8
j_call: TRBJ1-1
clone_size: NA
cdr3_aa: CASSYSRVTEAFF

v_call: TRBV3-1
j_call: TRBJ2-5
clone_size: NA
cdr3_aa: CASSLPLAFEETQYF

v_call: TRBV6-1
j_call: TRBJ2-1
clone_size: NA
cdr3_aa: CASSERGGRAYEQFF

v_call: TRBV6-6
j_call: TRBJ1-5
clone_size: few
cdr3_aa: CASSFKEPQHF

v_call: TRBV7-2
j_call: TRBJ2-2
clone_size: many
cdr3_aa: CASSTAAGTQYTGELFF

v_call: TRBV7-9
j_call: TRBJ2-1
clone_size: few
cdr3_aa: CASRSPRLAGWNEQFF

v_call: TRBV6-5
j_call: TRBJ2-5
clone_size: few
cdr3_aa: CASSYTPLAEAQETQYF

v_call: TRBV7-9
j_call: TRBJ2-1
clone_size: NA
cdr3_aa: CASSLVRDSLQRQFF

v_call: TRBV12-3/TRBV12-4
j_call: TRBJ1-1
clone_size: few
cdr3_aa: CASTGMVAEAFF

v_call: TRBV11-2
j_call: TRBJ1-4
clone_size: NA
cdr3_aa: CASTRTGSSNEKLLF

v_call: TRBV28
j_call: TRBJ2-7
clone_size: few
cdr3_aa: CASSSRTSGGTYEQYF

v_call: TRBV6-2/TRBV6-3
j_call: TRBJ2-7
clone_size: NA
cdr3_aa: CASRDRLYEQYF

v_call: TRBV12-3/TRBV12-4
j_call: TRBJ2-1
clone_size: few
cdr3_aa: CASTPLLGEQFF

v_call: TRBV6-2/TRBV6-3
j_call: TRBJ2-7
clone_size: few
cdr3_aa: CASSYGDEQYF

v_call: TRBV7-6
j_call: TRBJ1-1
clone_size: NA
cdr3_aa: CASSLHPDGGREAFF

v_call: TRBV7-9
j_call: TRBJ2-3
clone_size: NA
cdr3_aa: CASSLARASGTDTQYF

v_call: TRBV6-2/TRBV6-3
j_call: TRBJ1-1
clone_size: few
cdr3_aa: CASGQGNTEAFF

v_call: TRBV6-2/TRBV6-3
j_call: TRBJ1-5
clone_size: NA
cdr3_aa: CASSSAGPEYSNQPQHF

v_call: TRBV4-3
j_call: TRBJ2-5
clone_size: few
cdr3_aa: CASSLSDSGGTQYF

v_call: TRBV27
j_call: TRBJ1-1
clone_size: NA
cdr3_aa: CASSLFPGTEAFF